These 6 T cell receptor beta chains share one sample of origin, sequenced in a study of OX40 agonist ivuxolimab in advanced cancers. Repertoires were generated with immunoSEQ multiplex PCR, while TCRdb's copy carries only in-frame clones and drops some. Among 30,000 to 35,000 clones, approximately 80% were seen once, and the ten largest hold roughly 25%. The source material was CD4+ or CD8+ T cells sorted from blood, sampled in a trial of the OX40 agonist ivuxolimab. The receptors were gathered from an adult with an advanced solid tumor such as melanoma, head and neck, liver or kidney cancer.

This clone has just a few counts. This sequence joins TRBV7-5 and TRBJ2-7; the table's D call of TRBD2 was not tested on the DNA. TRBV7-5 is labeled a pseudogene. The CDR3 totals 14 residues. The CDR3 region has the DNA TGTGTCAGAAGCGGCGGGGATACTCTCTACGAGCAGTACTTC. Translation gives CVRSGGDTLYEQYF.

This rearrangement joins TRBV6-6 to TRBJ1-3; tentative D call: TRBD1 (6 bases). Deletions cut 9 bases from V and 4 bases from J, with 19 bases between. The V gene's germline CDR1 is MNHNY and CDR2 SVGAGI (reference sequence). This CDR3 is 15 amino acids long. DNA for the CDR3: TGTGCCAGTAAAACTTCTACAGGGATCGGAAACACCATATATTTT. This encodes CASKTSTGIGNTIYF.

The V and J genes are TRBV5-1 and TRBJ1-1, with D possibly being TRBD1 (6 bases). The V gene's germline CDR1 is SGHRS and CDR2 YFSETQ. This CDR3 comprises 15 residues. V was trimmed by 0 bases and J by 4 bases, leaving 13 bases between them. CDR3 residues: CASSLGTGYGTEAFF. CDR3 in DNA: TGCGCCAGCAGCTTGGGTACAGGGTATGGCACTGAAGCTTTCTTT.

The J gene is TRBJ2-3, the V gene TRBV5-1; 13 bases align to TRBD2. J lost 1 base, V lost 0 bases, and 5 bases had no gene match. Germline V gene data show CDR1 as SGHRS and CDR2 as YFSETQ. This CDR3 spans 18 amino acids. The chain's CDR3 is CASSLDTSGGAGTDTQYF. In DNA, the CDR3 is TGCGCCAGCAGCTTGGATACTAGCGGGGGGGCGGGCACAGATACGCAGTATTTT.

The rearrangement uses TRBV6-1 and TRBJ1-4; tentative D call: TRBD1 (5 bases). Looked up from germline, CDR1 is MNHNS and CDR2 is SASEGT. The V and J ends lost 7 bases and 5 bases respectively, with 14 bases between them. This CDR3 contains 14 residues. CDR3 amino acids: CASMLGVGNEKLFF. CDR3 DNA: TGTGCCAGCATGTTAGGGGTCGGCAATGAAAAACTGTTTTTT.

This clone was counted between two and nine times. The rearrangement links TRBV5-1 to TRBJ1-3; 8 bases are shared with TRBD1. V lost 5 bases and J lost 3; bases outside the gene matches: 7. The CDR3 spans 15 residues. Germline V gene lookup returns CDR1 SGHRS and CDR2 YFSETQ. The CDR3 DNA is TGCGCCAGCAGACCTTCCGGACAGGGTGGAAACACCATATATTTT. It codes for CASRPSGQGGNTIYF. The full variable domain, with the rest looked up from reference TRBV5-1 and TRBJ1-3, is KAGVTQTPRYLIKTRGQQVTLSCSPISGHRSVSWYQQTPGQGLQFLFEYFSETQRNKGNFPGRFSGRQFSNSRSEMNVSTLELGDSALYLCASRPSGQGGNTIYFGEGSWLTVV.